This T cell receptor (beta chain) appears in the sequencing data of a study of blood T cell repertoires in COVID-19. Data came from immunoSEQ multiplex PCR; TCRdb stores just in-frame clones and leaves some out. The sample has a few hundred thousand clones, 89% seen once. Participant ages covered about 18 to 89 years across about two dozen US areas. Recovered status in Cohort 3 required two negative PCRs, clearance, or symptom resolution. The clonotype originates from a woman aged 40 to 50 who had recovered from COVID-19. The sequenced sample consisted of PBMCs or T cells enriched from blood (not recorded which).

CDR3 sequence reads: CASSLVIGSYEQYF. The CDR3 region has the DNA TGTGCCAGCAGCTTAGTGATCGGGAGCTACGAGCAGTACTTC. The chain carries TRBV7-6 and TRBJ2-7, with D possibly matching TRBD2 (6 bases). V was shortened by 1 base and J by 3 bases, with 10 bases between the two germline ends. The CDR3 consists of 14 residues. Germline-derived CDR1 and CDR2 are SGHVS and FNYEAQ.